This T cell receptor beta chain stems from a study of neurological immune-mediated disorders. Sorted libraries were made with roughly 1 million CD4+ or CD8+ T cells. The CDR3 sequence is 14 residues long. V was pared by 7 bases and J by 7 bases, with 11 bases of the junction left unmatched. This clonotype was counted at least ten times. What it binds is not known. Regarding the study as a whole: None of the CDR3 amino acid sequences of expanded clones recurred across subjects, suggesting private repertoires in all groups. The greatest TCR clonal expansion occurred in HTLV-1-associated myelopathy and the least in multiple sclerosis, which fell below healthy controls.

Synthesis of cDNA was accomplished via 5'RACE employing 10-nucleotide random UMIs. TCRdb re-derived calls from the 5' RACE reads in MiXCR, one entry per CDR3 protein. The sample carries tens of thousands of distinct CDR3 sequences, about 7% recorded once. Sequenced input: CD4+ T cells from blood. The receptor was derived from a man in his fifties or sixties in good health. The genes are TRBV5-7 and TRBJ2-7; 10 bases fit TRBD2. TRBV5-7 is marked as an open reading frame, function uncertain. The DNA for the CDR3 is TGTGCCAGCCCCGTAAAGCGGGAGGGTTGGGAGCAGTACTTC. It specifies CASPVKREGWEQYF.